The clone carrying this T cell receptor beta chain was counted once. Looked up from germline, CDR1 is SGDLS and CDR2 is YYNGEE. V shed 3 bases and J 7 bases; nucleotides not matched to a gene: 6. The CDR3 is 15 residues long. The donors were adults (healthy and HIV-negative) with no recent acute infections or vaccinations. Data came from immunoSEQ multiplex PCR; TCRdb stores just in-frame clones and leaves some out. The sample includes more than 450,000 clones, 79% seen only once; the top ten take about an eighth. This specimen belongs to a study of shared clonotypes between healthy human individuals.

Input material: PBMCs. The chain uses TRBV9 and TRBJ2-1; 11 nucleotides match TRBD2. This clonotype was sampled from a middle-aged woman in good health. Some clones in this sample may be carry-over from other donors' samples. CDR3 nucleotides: TGTGCCAGCAGCGGGTCTCTAGCGGGAGGTAATGAGCAGTTCTTC. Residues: CASSGSLAGGNEQFF.